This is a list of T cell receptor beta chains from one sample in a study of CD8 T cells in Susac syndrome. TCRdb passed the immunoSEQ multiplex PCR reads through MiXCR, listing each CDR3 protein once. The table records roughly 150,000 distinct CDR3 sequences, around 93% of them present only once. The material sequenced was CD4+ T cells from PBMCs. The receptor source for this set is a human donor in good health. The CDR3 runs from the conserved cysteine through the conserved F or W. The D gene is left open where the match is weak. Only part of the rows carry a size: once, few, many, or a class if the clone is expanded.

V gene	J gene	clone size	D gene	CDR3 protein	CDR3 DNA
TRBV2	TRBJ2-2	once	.	CASGLPWSNTGELFF	TGTGCCAGTGGACTGCCGTGGTCGAACACCGGGGAGCTGTTTTTT
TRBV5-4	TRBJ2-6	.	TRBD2	CASSRTSGGDSGANVLTF	TGTGCCAGCAGCAGGACTAGCGGGGGAGACTCTGGGGCCAACGTCCTGACTTTC
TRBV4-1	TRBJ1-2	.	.	CASSQDYPPRGYTF	TGCGCCAGCAGCCAAGATTACCCCCCGCGGGGCTACACCTTC
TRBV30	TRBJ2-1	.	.	CAWSLDIKYNEQFF	TGTGCCTGGAGCTTAGATATCAAGTACAATGAGCAGTTCTTC
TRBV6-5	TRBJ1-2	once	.	CASSYSSQRGGYTF	TGTGCCAGCAGTTACTCTTCCCAGAGGGGTGGCTACACCTTC
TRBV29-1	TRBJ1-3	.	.	CSLRTGNTIYF	TGCAGCCTCCGAACGGGAAACACCATATATTTT
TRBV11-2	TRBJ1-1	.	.	CASSLDHRYLTEAFF	TGTGCCAGCAGCTTAGATCATCGTTATCTCACTGAAGCTTTCTTT
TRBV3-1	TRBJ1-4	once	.	CASSQNRAGEKLFF	TGTGCCAGCAGCCAGAACAGGGCCGGGGAAAAACTGTTTTTT
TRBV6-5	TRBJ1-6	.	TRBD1	CASTRTGPFNSPLHF	TGTGCCAGCACCAGGACAGGGCCATTTAATTCACCCCTCCACTTT
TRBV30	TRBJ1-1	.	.	CAWSVQLNTGAFF	TGTGCCTGGAGTGTACAACTGAACACTGGAGCTTTCTTT
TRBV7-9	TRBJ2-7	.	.	CASSRGSNEQYF	TGTGCCTCAAGCCGGGGGAGTAACGAGCAGTACTTC
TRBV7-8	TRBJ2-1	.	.	CASSLERNSYNEQFF	TGTGCCAGCAGCTTAGAAAGGAACTCCTACAATGAGCAGTTCTTC
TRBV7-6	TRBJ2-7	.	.	CASSLRQASNEQYF	TGTGCCAGCAGCTTAAGACAGGCGAGCAACGAGCAGTACTTC
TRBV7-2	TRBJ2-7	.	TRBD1	CASSLESTGLNF	TGTGCCAGCAGCTTAGAATCGACAGGGCTGAACTTC
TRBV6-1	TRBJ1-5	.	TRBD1	CASTLRLSTGGNQPQHF	TGTGCCAGCACTCTTCGGTTATCGACAGGGGGCAATCAGCCCCAGCATTTT
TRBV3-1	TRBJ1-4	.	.	CASSLKGANNEKLFF	TGTGCCAGCAGCCTTAAGGGAGCTAATAATGAAAAACTGTTTTTT
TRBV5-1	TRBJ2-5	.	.	CASNPGYQETQYF	TGCGCCAGCAACCCGGGCTACCAAGAGACCCAGTACTTC
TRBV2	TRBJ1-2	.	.	CASRPGHPGEGYTF	TGTGCCAGCAGGCCGGGACACCCAGGGGAAGGCTACACCTTC
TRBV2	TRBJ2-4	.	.	CASSEWQIQYF	TGTGCCAGCAGTGAGTGGCAGATTCAGTACTTC
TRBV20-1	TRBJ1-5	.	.	CSATLSGGGNQPQHF	TGCAGTGCTACCTTGTCTGGGGGAGGCAATCAGCCCCAGCATTTT
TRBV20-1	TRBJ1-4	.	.	CSARDNSRKEKLFF	TGCAGTGCTAGAGATAACTCCCGAAAGGAAAAACTGTTTTTT
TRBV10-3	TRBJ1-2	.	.	CAISESGGYYGYTF	TGTGCCATCAGCGAGTCGGGAGGCTACTATGGCTACACCTTC
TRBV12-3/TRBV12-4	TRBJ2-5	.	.	CASSFPETGLETQYF	TGTGCCAGCAGTTTCCCAGAAACCGGGTTAGAGACCCAGTACTTC
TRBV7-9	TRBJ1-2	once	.	CASSLRGDFYGYTF	TGTGCCAGCAGCCTCCGGGGGGACTTCTATGGCTACACCTTC
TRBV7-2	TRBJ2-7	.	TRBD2	CASSHSGGGSYEQYF	TGTGCCAGCAGCCATAGTGGGGGGGGCTCCTACGAGCAGTACTTC
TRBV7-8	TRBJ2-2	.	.	CASSLRPGTGTGELFF	TGTGCCAGCAGCCTCCGACCTGGGACGGGGACCGGGGAGCTGTTTTTT
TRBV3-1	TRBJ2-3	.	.	CASSQRVRGAGTDTQYF	TGTGCCAGCAGCCAAAGGGTAAGGGGGGCCGGCACAGATACGCAGTATTTT
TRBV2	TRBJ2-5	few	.	CASSWETQYF	TGTGCCAGCAGTTGGGAGACCCAGTACTTC
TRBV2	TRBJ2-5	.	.	CATHKETQYF	TGTGCCACTCACAAAGAGACCCAGTACTTC
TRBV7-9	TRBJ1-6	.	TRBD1	CASSPGTGTSPLHF	TGTGCCAGCAGCCCCGGGACAGGGACTTCACCCCTCCACTTT
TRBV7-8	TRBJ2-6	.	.	CASSLIPGGYSGANVLTF	TGTGCCAGCAGCTTAATCCCTGGAGGGTACTCTGGGGCCAACGTCCTGACTTTC
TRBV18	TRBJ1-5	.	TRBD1	CASSPASTGSGQPQHF	TGTGCCAGCTCACCGGCGTCGACAGGGTCAGGTCAGCCCCAGCATTTT
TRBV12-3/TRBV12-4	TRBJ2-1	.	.	CASSSLSGTRAVDEQFF	TGTGCCAGCAGTTCCCTGTCCGGGACCAGGGCCGTCGATGAGCAGTTCTTC
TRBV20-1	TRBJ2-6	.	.	CSASMQPGANVLTF	TGCAGTGCTAGTATGCAACCTGGGGCCAACGTCCTGACTTTC
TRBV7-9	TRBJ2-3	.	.	CASNNGGHWDTQYF	TGTGCCAGCAACAATGGGGGGCACTGGGATACGCAGTATTTT
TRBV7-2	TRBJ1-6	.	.	CASSLVLNSPLHF	TGTGCCAGCAGCTTAGTTTTGAATTCACCCCTCCACTTT
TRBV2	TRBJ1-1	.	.	CASTPEVNTEAFF	TGTGCCAGCACCCCGGAAGTGAACACTGAAGCTTTCTTT
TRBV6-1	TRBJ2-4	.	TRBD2	CASSPRVSGGLLAKNIQYF	TGTGCCAGCAGTCCCCGGGTTAGCGGGGGCCTGTTAGCCAAAAACATTCAGTACTTC
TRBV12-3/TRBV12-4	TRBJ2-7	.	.	CASSFLSRAYEQYF	TGTGCCAGCAGTTTTCTATCCAGGGCATACGAGCAGTACTTC
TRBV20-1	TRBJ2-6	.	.	CSARDPGPGANVLTF	TGCAGTGCTAGAGATCCGGGGCCTGGGGCCAACGTCCTGACTTTC
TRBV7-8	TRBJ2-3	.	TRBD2	CASSLVGTSSDTQYF	TGTGCCAGCAGCTTAGTAGGGACTAGCTCAGATACGCAGTATTTT
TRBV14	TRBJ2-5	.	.	CASSQDLAGETQYF	TGTGCCAGCAGCCAAGATTTGGCGGGCGAGACCCAGTACTTC
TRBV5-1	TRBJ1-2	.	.	CASSLGDNDYGYTF	TGCGCCAGCAGCTTGGGAGACAATGACTATGGCTACACCTTC
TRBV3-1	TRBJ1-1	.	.	CASSWAENTEAFF	TGTGCCAGCTCCTGGGCGGAGAACACTGAAGCTTTCTTT
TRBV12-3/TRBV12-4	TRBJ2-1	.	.	CASSLPLGRGGRNEQFF	TGTGCCAGCAGTTTACCCCTGGGGAGGGGGGGCAGGAATGAGCAGTTCTTC
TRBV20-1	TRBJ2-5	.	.	CSAGFSDQETQYF	TGCAGTGCTGGGTTTAGCGACCAAGAGACCCAGTACTTC
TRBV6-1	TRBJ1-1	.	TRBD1	CASSMGQENTEAFF	TGTGCCAGCAGCATGGGACAGGAGAACACTGAAGCTTTCTTT
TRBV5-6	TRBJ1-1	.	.	CASSLGSRNTEAFF	TGTGCCAGCAGCTTGGGTTCTAGAAACACTGAAGCTTTCTTT
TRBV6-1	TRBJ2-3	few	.	CASSRLEDTQYF	TGTGCCAGCAGCCGTTTGGAAGATACGCAGTATTTT
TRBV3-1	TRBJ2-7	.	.	CASTSPGYEQYF	TGTGCCAGCACCTCCCCCGGATACGAGCAGTACTTC
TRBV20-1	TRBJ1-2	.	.	CSARDPDNYGYTF	TGCAGTGCTAGAGATCCGGATAACTATGGCTACACCTTC
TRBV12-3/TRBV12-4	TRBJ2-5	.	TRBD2	CASSWTSEETQYF	TGTGCCAGCAGTTGGACTAGCGAAGAGACCCAGTACTTC
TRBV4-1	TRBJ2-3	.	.	CASSPRSWSHTDTQYF	TGCGCCAGCAGCCCGAGGAGCTGGTCCCACACAGATACGCAGTATTTT
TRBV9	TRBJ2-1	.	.	CASSVVGGSYNEQFF	TGTGCCAGCAGCGTAGTGGGGGGATCCTACAATGAGCAGTTCTTC